The 20 T cell receptor beta chains below come from one sample, sequenced in a study of OX40 agonist ivuxolimab in advanced cancers. Assay: immunoSEQ multiplex PCR; the TCRdb copy retains only in-frame clones and omits some. The table includes some 130,000 clones, about 93% detected once. The source material was CD4+ or CD8+ T cells sorted from blood, sampled in a trial of the OX40 agonist ivuxolimab. These receptors came from an adult with an advanced solid tumor such as melanoma, head and neck, liver or kidney cancer.

CDR3: CASSGLAGGSNTGELFF. Written as DNA, the CDR3 is TGTGCCAGCAGCGGACTAGCGGGAGGTTCGAACACCGGGGAGCTGTTTTTT. The chain joins TRBV5-4 to TRBJ2-2; the match to TRBD2 covers 14 bases. The CDR3 has 17 amino acids. The V gene end was trimmed by 4 bases and the J gene end by 0 bases; junction bases not matched to a gene: 2. Germline V gene lookup returns CDR1 SGHNT and CDR2 YYREEE (reference sequence).

This clone has a single count. This chain connects TRBV6-6 to TRBJ2-7; D could derive from TRBD1 or TRBD2 (5 bases each). Germline CDR1 MNHNY, CDR2 SVGAGI (reference sequence). With 4 bases removed from V and 4 bases from J, the gap between germline ends came to 11 bases. This CDR3 region has 13 residues. CDR3 protein: CASSLGRDYEQYF. The CDR3 DNA sequence: TGTGCCAGCAGTTTGGGACGGGATTACGAGCAGTACTTC.

In this sample, this clone turned up a few times. The chain uses TRBV19 and TRBJ1-1; the D is unclear. The CDR3 spans 12 residues. The V and J ends lost 4 bases and 1 base respectively, with 4 bases between them. Looked up from germline, CDR1 is LNHDA and CDR2 is SQIVND (reference sequence). The CDR3 DNA sequence: TGTGCCAGTAGTACGGGGAACACTGAAGCTTTCTTT. Translation: CASSTGNTEAFF.

The J gene is TRBJ1-2, the V gene TRBV9; maybe TRBD1 (5 bases). The CDR3 runs 15 residues. Germline CDR1 SGDLS, CDR2 YYNGEE. Trimming stripped 0 bases from V and 4 bases from J, with 13 bases between. The CDR3 nucleotides are TGTGCCAGCAGCGTAGAGGGGACGGGCTCCTATGGCTACACCTTC. Its translation is CASSVEGTGSYGYTF.

This chain uses TRBV19 with TRBJ2-3; the D gene is possibly TRBD2 (5 bases). The CDR3 consists of 16 residues. Between the trimmed V and J ends, which lost 4 bases and 4 bases, there was a span of 18 bases. The germline gives CDR1 LNHDA, CDR2 SQIVND (reference sequence). CDR3 bases: TGTGCCAGTAGTAACGCCTCTAGCTTTAGGGCAGATACGCAGTATTTT. This translates into CASSNASSFRADTQYF.

The rearrangement links TRBV4-3 to TRBJ2-3; 11 positions match TRBD2. Germline CDR1 is LGHNA and CDR2 is YSLEER. CDR3 length: 20 residues. Losses at the gene ends were 0 bases for V and 3 bases for J; bases not matched to a gene: 14. The CDR3 region is CASSQDSSLASGRLTDTQYF. The CDR3 DNA sequence: TGCGCCAGCAGCCAAGATTCTAGTTTGGCTAGCGGGAGGCTGACAGATACGCAGTATTTT.

This sequence joins TRBV4-3 and TRBJ1-1; D unresolved. V was clipped by 5 bases and J by 3 bases, with 4 bases between them. CDR3 length: 11 amino acids. Per germline, CDR1 LGHNA and CDR2 YSLEER. The CDR3 here is CASSRDTEAFF. The CDR3 nucleotides are TGCGCCAGCAGCAGGGACACTGAAGCTTTCTTT.

This chain links TRBV6-6 with TRBJ2-1, with 10 bases fitting TRBD2. This CDR3 has 16 amino acids. The V gene's germline CDR1 is MNHNY and CDR2 SVGAGI (reference sequence). V gave up 6 bases and J gave up 14 bases; unmatched junction bases: 19. The CDR3, as DNA: TGTGCCAGCAGCCGACGGGCAGCGGGAGGGCCTGAGAAGGAGTTCTTC. Its translation: CASSRRAAGGPEKEFF.

This sequence joins TRBV29-1 and TRBJ2-6; D call uncertain. Trimming pared 6 bases from V and 2 bases from J, leaving 8 bases between. This CDR3 has 13 amino acids. Germline values: CDR1 SQVTM, CDR2 ANQGSEA. The CDR3 sequence is CSVTKAGANVLTF. CDR3 sequence (DNA): TGCAGCGTCACTAAGGCTGGGGCCAACGTCCTGACTTTC.

The chain is built from TRBV7-2 and TRBJ1-5; D might be TRBD1 (6 bases). The CDR3 has 17 amino acids. Germline CDR1 is SGHTA and CDR2 is FQGNSA. Trimming took 4 bases from V and 2 from J, leaving 18 bases between them. CDR3 in amino acids: CASSSDRSGGGNQPQHF. DNA for the CDR3: TGTGCCAGCAGCTCCGACAGGTCTGGTGGGGGCAATCAGCCCCAGCATTTT.

This clone appeared a single time. The chain is built from TRBV6-1 and TRBJ2-7; a weak D match, TRBD2 (5 bases). V was pared by 6 bases and J by 3 bases, with 18 bases between. The germline gives CDR1 MNHNS, CDR2 SASEGT. This CDR3 is 15 amino acids long. As DNA, the CDR3 is TGTGCCAGCAGCTCCCCCGGAGGCAGTTACTACGAGCAGTACTTC. Amino acid sequence: CASSSPGGSYYEQYF.

The V call is TRBV10-1, the J call TRBJ1-6, with 12 bases lining up with TRBD1. V gave up 8 bases and J gave up 6 bases; unmatched junction bases: 5. The V gene's germline CDR1 is WNHNN and CDR2 SYGVQD (reference sequence). This CDR3 has 15 residues. The CDR3 here is CASSRDRGLNSPLHF. Written as DNA, the CDR3 is TGCGCCAGCTCTCGGGACAGGGGGCTTAATTCACCCCTCCACTTT.

The chain links TRBV4-3 to TRBJ2-1, with unresolved D. V lost 1 base to trimming and J lost 7 bases, with 5 bases between them. This CDR3 is built from 12 residues. CDR1 LGHNA and CDR2 YSLEER come from the germline V gene. The CDR3 DNA reads TGCGCCAGCAGCCAAGCCCCGAATGAGCAGTTCTTC. Translated, it gives CASSQAPNEQFF.

This rearrangement joins TRBV18 to TRBJ1-2; possible D gene TRBD1, 6 bases. The CDR3 is 17 amino acids. Trimming pared 4 bases from V and 7 bases from J, leaving 25 bases between. Germline CDR1 KGHSH, CDR2 LQKENI. The CDR3 region has the DNA TGTGCCAGCTCACTAGCGGACAGCTACACTCCCGCGGGTGGCTACACCTTC. Protein: CASSLADSYTPAGGYTF.

This clone was counted a few times. This chain's CDR3 is CASTPWGQPQHF. In DNA, the CDR3 is TGTGCCAGTACCCCCTGGGGGCAGCCCCAGCATTTT. The gene calls are TRBV19 and TRBJ1-5, with a weak D call TRBD1 (5 bases). The CDR3 is 12 amino acids. Trimming left V 7 bases short and J 7 bases short, with 11 bases between. Germline CDR1 is LNHDA and CDR2 is SQIVND (reference sequence).

The V and J genes are TRBV18 and TRBJ2-2; tentatively, D is TRBD1 (6 bases). CDR1 and CDR2 from the germline V gene are KGHSH and LQKENI. The CDR3 has 16 residues. Trimming removed 1 base from V and 5 bases from J, with 14 bases in between. CDR3 DNA: TGTGCCAGCTCACCACGGCAGGGGCGAGGGACCGGGGAGCTGTTTTTT. Translated, it gives CASSPRQGRGTGELFF.

V gene TRBV29-1 combines with J gene TRBJ2-5; the match to TRBD2 covers 8 bases. This CDR3 spans 14 amino acids. V lost 3 bases, J lost 8 bases, and 11 bases stayed unmatched. Germline CDR1 SQVTM, CDR2 ANQGSEA. The CDR3 sequence: CSVDPRLAPGTQYF. CDR3 sequence (DNA): TGCAGCGTTGACCCCCGACTAGCGCCGGGCACCCAGTACTTC.

The V and J genes are TRBV9 and TRBJ1-1; D is uncertain. This CDR3 has 13 amino acids. Per germline, CDR1 SGDLS and CDR2 YYNGEE. Trimming removed 3 bases from V and 2 bases from J, with 8 bases in between. The CDR3 loop is CASSAVSNTEAFF. The DNA of the CDR3 is TGTGCCAGCAGCGCCGTGAGTAACACTGAAGCTTTCTTT.

This clone appeared a few times. CDR3 coding DNA: TGTGCCATCAGTGAGGGAGTGGGCTACGAGCAGTACTTC. Encoded protein: CAISEGVGYEQYF. This rearrangement joins TRBV10-3 to TRBJ2-7; the D is unclear. The CDR3 is 13 amino acids. Germline V gene lookup returns CDR1 ENHRY and CDR2 SYGVKD. V shed 2 bases and J shed 3 bases, with 8 bases lying between them.

The gene calls are TRBV7-8 and TRBJ1-5; D gene ambiguous. Germline-derived CDR1 and CDR2 are SGHVS and FQNEAQ. The V end was cut by 5 bases, the J end by 0 bases, with 17 bases between. The CDR3 totals 17 residues. DNA for the CDR3: TGTGCCAGCAGCACCCTTGGGCCGGGGTTTAGCAATCAGCCCCAGCATTTT. Its translation is CASSTLGPGFSNQPQHF. The whole variable domain, remainder taken from reference TRBV7-8 and TRBJ1-5, is GAGVSQSPRYKVAKRGQDVALRCDPISGHVSLFWYQQALGQGPEFLTYFQNEAQLDKSGLPSDRFFAERPEGSVSTLKIQRTQQEDSAVYLCASSTLGPGFSNQPQHFGDGTRLSIL.